This record looks at one T cell receptor (beta chain) sequence and its context. Only a few counts were recorded for this clonotype. Which antigen it targets is not known. Base-call qualities are not available, and no considerably larger clone is one nucleotide away. This record belongs to a study of T cells after yellow fever vaccination (dated 2019 in TCRdb). In terms of the full investigation: The SMART-Seq v4 Ultra Low Input RNA kit was used to prepare libraries from fractions with low cell numbers. To track T-cell clones before and after primary and booster YFV17D yellow fever vaccination, bulk TCR alpha and beta repertoires were sequenced longitudinally. Two healthy male donors made up the cohort, one aged 18 to 29 years and the other aged 30 to 40 years. Blood was collected at multiple timepoints before and after primary and secondary immunization, and bulk PBMC replicates and cell subsets were isolated.

The sample's treatment or condition label, in plain terms: live attenuated yellow fever vaccine strain. Two biological replicates of bulk PBMCs were collected at each blood-draw timepoint. PBMCs were isolated from peripheral blood using a standard Ficoll-Paque protocol. TriZol was used to extract RNA from bulk PBMCs, from CD4 and CD8 fractions, and from dextramer-positive and dextramer-negative fractions. General findings and caveats noted by the study authors: A small fraction of clonotypes appeared in both the CD4 and CD8 compartments, likely as a result of convergent recombination. Compared with the primary T-cell response, the secondary T-cell response was faster but weaker, reaching its peak on day 5 rather than on day 15. Computational filtering was needed because FACS-sorted repertoires could contain abundant contaminating clonotypes from the bulk population. Only two donors were included in the study, so the extent to which the findings can be generalized is limited. After the booster, most clones that had expanded after primary vaccination were detected again (approximately 96% of CD4 and 70% to 90% of CD8), suggesting broad maintenance of memory.

Synthesis of TCR cDNA relied on 5'RACE template switching, a step that introduced a universal primer site along with unique molecular identifiers. Priming for cDNA synthesis came from both the TCR alpha and TCR beta constant segments. Two PCR steps were used to amplify libraries, with sample barcodes and sequencing adapters being added in the second step. Sequencing of the libraries was done on either Illumina HiSeq 2500 (2x100 bp) or NovaSeq (2x150 bp). Per the original workflow: MIGEC was used to demultiplex reads and collapse the reads into UMI consensus sequences, and MiXCR was used for V(D)J alignment. Vaccine-responding clonotypes were identified with edgeR using replicate PBMC samples, with FDR below 0.01 and a log2 fold change above 5 up to day 15 being required. CD4 or CD8 identity was assigned to each bulk clonotype according to whether the clonotype was present at higher abundance in the sequenced CD4 repertoire or the sequenced CD8 repertoire. TCRdb reworked the public reads: Q25 trimming with fastp, MiXCR clone assembly, productive beta chains retained. Entries are consolidated by CDR3 protein sequence, retaining the most common genes and DNA. The V and J calls were determined by TCRdb, not by the authors. In this sample the table shows 300,000 to 450,000 distinct CDR3 sequences, about 6% of which occur a single time. About 15% of the sample rests with the top ten.

The starting material was PBMCs, obtained 5 days after the yellow fever booster vaccination. This TCR was recovered from a man aged 25 to 40 who received the YFV17D yellow fever vaccine.

The CDR3 sequence is CASSQVGPRGHEQYF. The nucleotide sequence reads TGTGCCAGCAGCCAAGTGGGCCCTCGGGGCCACGAGCAGTACTTC. The V gene is TRBV3-1 and the J gene is TRBJ2-7, with the D gene tentatively TRBD1 or TRBD2, based on 5 matching bases in each. The CDR3 contains 15 residues, cysteine and phenylalanine counted. Kept here is only the CDR3 DNA, which spans 45 bases and is read in frame from base 1. The germline V gene (reference sequence) yields LGHDT for CDR1 and YNNKEL for CDR2. The junction carries 15 bases between V and J, which are trimmed by 1 base and 5 bases respectively.